Each of the 5 T cell receptor beta chains below was sequenced from the same sample in a study of molecular identifiers for immune sequencing clone quantification. Using its own MiXCR run on the PCR reads, TCRdb lists one record per CDR3 protein. The sample holds 50,000 to 65,000 distinct CDR3 sequences, under 30% seen once. Sequenced input: naive CD8+ T cells from blood, with Jurkat cell RNA spiked in. Described subset: FACS-sorted CD8+CD4-CCR7+CD45RA+ naive T cells. Source of these receptors: a human donor in good health. Some libraries in this study had Jurkat cell RNA spiked in.

Of note for this clonotype: This may be a read error: a much more frequent sequence differs by one nucleotide. V is TRBV29-1 and J is TRBJ1-2; no firm D call. The CDR3 runs to 13 residues. CDR1 SQVTM and CDR2 ANQGSEA come from the germline V gene. In DNA form, the CDR3 reads TGCAGCGTTGATCCAGTCGGAAGCTATGACTACACCTTC. Translation gives CSVDPVGSYDYTF.

This clonotype was seen at least ten times. V is TRBV28 and J is TRBJ2-5; weak D call: TRBD2 (5 bases). Trimming shortened V by 3 bases and J by 2 bases, and 10 bases separated the two germline ends. The CDR3 contains 14 residues. From germline, CDR1 is MDHEN and CDR2 SYDVKM. DNA for the CDR3: TGTGCCAGCAGTTTGGTCGGGGAACAAGAGACCCAGTACTTC. It encodes CASSLVGEQETQYF.

This clonotype was counted once. This could be a read error, since a much larger clone is one nucleotide away. Without the conserved terminal phenylalanine or tryptophan, this CDR3 likely stems from a read error. This chain joins TRBV7-9 and TRBJ2-5; D is possibly TRBD2 (6 bases). Germline loops: CDR1 SEHNR, CDR2 FQNEAQ (reference sequence). CDR3 length: 14 residues. Trimming pared 5 bases from V and 0 bases from J, leaving 10 bases between. The CDR3 DNA reads as TGTGCCAGCAGCCAGAGGGACTACCAAGAGACCCAGTACCTC. This gives the protein CASSQRDYQETQYL.

On this clonotype itself: A much larger clone lies one base from this, so it may be a read error. The J gene is TRBJ2-2, the V gene TRBV29-1; D gene uncertain. Germline V lookup: CDR1 SQVTM, CDR2 ANQGSEA. CDR3 length: 15 amino acids. This chain's CDR3 is CRVEDGRLNTGELFF. CDR3 in DNA: TGCAGGGTTGAAGATGGCAGGCTGAACACCGGGGAGCTGTTTTTT.

This clonotype has just a few counts. The chain couples TRBV20-1 to TRBJ1-1, with a tentative D call TRBD1 (6 bases). Between the trimmed V and J ends, which lost 1 base and 0 bases, there was a span of 12 bases. The CDR3 has 15 residues. The germline V gene encodes CDR1 DFQATT and CDR2 SNEGSKA (reference sequence). DNA of the CDR3: TGCAGTGCTAGAGTTGGGGGCAGCATGAACACTGAAGCTTTCTTT. Translated: CSARVGGSMNTEAFF.